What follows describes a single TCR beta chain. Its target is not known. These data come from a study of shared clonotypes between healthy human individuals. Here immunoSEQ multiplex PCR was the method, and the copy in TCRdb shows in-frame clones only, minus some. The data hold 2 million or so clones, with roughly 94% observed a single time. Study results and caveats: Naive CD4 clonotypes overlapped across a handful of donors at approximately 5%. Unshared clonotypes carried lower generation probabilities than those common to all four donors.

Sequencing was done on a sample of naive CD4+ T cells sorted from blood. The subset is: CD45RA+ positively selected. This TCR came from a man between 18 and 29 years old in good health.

CDR3 nucleotide sequence: TGTGCCAGCAGCTTCCAGGGATCGAACACTGAAGCTTTCTTT. Its protein product is CASSFQGSNTEAFF. The chain uses TRBV5-5 and TRBJ1-1, with D perhaps matching TRBD1 (5 bases). Trimming shortened V by 2 bases and J by 1 base, and 9 bases separated the two germline ends. Germline CDR1 reads SGHKS; CDR2 reads YYEKEE (reference sequence). CDR3 length equals 14 residues.